Each of the 16 T cell receptor beta chains below was sequenced from the same sample in a study of identical twins. TCRdb ran MiXCR on the 5' RACE reads and lists one entry per CDR3 protein. Among hundreds of thousands of distinct CDR3 sequences listed, 24% were seen once. Another study also made use of these data, one on T cells expressing NK-cell markers.

Material: CD4+ T cells sorted from blood. The receptor set was obtained from a woman between 18 and 29 years old in good health.

The table lists this clonotype with many counts. This chain uses TRBV12-3 or TRBV12-4 with TRBJ2-2; a weak D match, TRBD1 (6 bases). V lost 6 bases and J 6 bases, leaving 8 bases between the germline ends. The CDR3 loop spans 12 amino acids. The chain's CDR3 is CASRAGAGELFF. As DNA, the CDR3 is TGTGCCAGCAGAGCAGGGGCCGGGGAGCTGTTTTTT.

This chain uses TRBV23-1 with TRBJ1-4; a weak D match, TRBD1 (5 bases). TRBV23-1 is an ORF for which the function is uncertain. The length of the CDR3 is 15 residues. Trimming stripped 4 bases from V and 3 bases from J, with 12 bases between. CDR3 bases: TGCGCCAGCAGTCCAGACAGACAGCCTAATGAAAAACTGTTTTTT. Translation gives CASSPDRQPNEKLFF.

This chain joins TRBV5-5 and TRBJ1-2; TRBD1 is a possible D gene (6 bases). Germline CDR1 SGHKS, CDR2 YYEKEE (reference sequence). The CDR3 has 13 residues. The V and J ends lost 1 base and 4 bases respectively, with 8 bases between them. The CDR3 DNA sequence: TGTGCCAGCAGCTTGATGGACAGCTATGGCTACACCTTC. Translation: CASSLMDSYGYTF.

The sample holds a few counts of this clonotype. Germline is not matched at one junction end, which may reflect a read error. This chain links TRBV7-7 with TRBJ2-1, with TRBD2 matching 8 bases. This CDR3 has 16 amino acids. Per the germline V gene, CDR1 is SSHAT and CDR2 is FNYEAQ (reference sequence). The chain's CDR3 is CASSAHGGASYNEQFF. CDR3 coding DNA: TGTGCTAGCAGCGCCCACGGGGGGGCCTCCTACAATGAGCAGTTCTTC.

The chain combines TRBV5-8 with TRBJ2-5, with 8 bases matching TRBD2. Germline V gene data show CDR1 as SGHTS and CDR2 as YDEGEE. The V gene end was trimmed by 2 bases and the J gene end by 1 base; junction bases not matched to a gene: 7. The CDR3 length is 16 residues. The CDR3 DNA reads TGTGCCAGCAGCTTCGGTAGGGCGGGAGGCCAAGAGACCCAGTACTTC. Its protein product is CASSFGRAGGQETQYF.

V is TRBV5-1 and J is TRBJ2-7, with no clear D. Looked up from germline, CDR1 is SGHRS and CDR2 is YFSETQ. Trimming left V 1 base short and J 2 bases short, with 10 bases between. This CDR3 comprises 14 residues. CDR3 in amino acids: CASSLRGFPYEQYF. DNA for the CDR3: TGCGCCAGCAGCTTGCGTGGGTTCCCCTACGAGCAGTACTTC.

This clonotype was observed a single time. The rearrangement uses TRBV7-2 and TRBJ2-1; 9 positions agree with TRBD1. The CDR3 has 15 residues. Germline assignment: CDR1 SGHTA and CDR2 FQGNSA. Trimming removed 3 bases from V and 10 bases from J; junction bases left unmatched: 10. CDR3 nucleotides: TGTGCCAGCAGCTTGGCCGTGACAGGGGGTAGAGAGCAGTTCTTC. Its protein is CASSLAVTGGREQFF.

This chain uses TRBV18 with TRBJ2-3; perhaps TRBD2 as D (5 bases). CDR3 length equals 14 residues. Per the germline V gene, CDR1 is KGHSH and CDR2 is LQKENI. V lost 2 bases and J 4 bases, leaving 10 bases between the germline ends. The CDR3 DNA follows: TGTGCCAGCTCACCAGGGCTAGCCCCAGATACGCAGTATTTT. Protein: CASSPGLAPDTQYF.

This clonotype was detected a few times. The chain uses TRBV7-2 and TRBJ2-7; perhaps TRBD1 as D (5 bases). V was trimmed by 2 bases and J by 1 base, leaving 15 bases between them. Germline assignment: CDR1 SGHTA and CDR2 FQGNSA. CDR3 size: 16 residues. CDR3 sequence: CASSLRAGFVSYEQYF. The CDR3 DNA is TGTGCCAGCAGCTTAAGGGCAGGGTTCGTGTCCTACGAGCAGTACTTC.

The rearrangement joins TRBV12-3 or TRBV12-4 to TRBJ2-3, with D tentatively TRBD2 (6 bases). The CDR3 is made up of 14 amino acids. V was shortened by 8 bases and J by 6 bases, with 18 bases between the two germline ends. The CDR3 loop reads CASSLRRRGDTQYF. The CDR3 nucleotides read TGTGCCAGCTCCCTACGCCGTCGGGGGGATACGCAGTATTTT.

This clonotype was seen a few times. The chain joins TRBV7-6 to TRBJ2-3, with D hard to call. CDR3 length: 16 residues. V gave up 3 bases and J gave up 4 bases, with 17 bases separating them. The V gene's germline CDR1 is SGHVS and CDR2 FNYEAQ. The CDR3 DNA sequence: TGTGCCAGCAGCTTTGCCAGTAGTGATACCTCAGATACGCAGTATTTT. It translates to CASSFASSDTSDTQYF.

This clonotype was picked up a small number of times. The chain combines TRBV11-3 with TRBJ2-5; D is perhaps TRBD2 (6 bases). The CDR3 totals 14 residues. CDR1 and CDR2 from the germline V gene are SGHNT and YENEEA. V gave up 1 base and J gave up 5 bases, with 11 bases separating them. CDR3 residues: CASSLVGGMETQYF. Written as DNA, the CDR3 is TGTGCCAGCAGCTTAGTGGGGGGTATGGAGACCCAGTACTTC.

This clonotype was seen a handful of times. The genes are TRBV20-1 and TRBJ2-1, with D unclear. Per the germline V gene, CDR1 is DFQATT and CDR2 is SNEGSKA (reference sequence). Trimming pared 6 bases from V and 8 bases from J, leaving 14 bases between. The CDR3 has 12 residues. The CDR3: CSAKGSPDEQFF. CDR3 DNA: TGCAGTGCAAAAGGCAGTCCCGATGAGCAGTTCTTC.

The chain recombines TRBV11-2 with TRBJ1-1, with no clear D. This CDR3 is 13 amino acids long. V was clipped by 6 bases and J by 8 bases, with 16 bases between them. Germline loops: CDR1 SGHAT, CDR2 FQNNGV. The CDR3 region is CASSNVPELEAFF. Here the CDR3 DNA reads TGTGCCAGCAGTAACGTACCGGAGCTGGAAGCTTTCTTT.

V usage is TRBV20-1 and J usage is TRBJ2-1, with TRBD2 identical over 12 bases. The J segment lost 4 bases and the V segment lost 1 base, leaving 8 bases of the junction unmatched. The CDR3 has 17 residues. Per germline, CDR1 DFQATT and CDR2 SNEGSKA (reference sequence). CDR3 nucleotides: TGCAGTGCTAGAGCCCCCGGGACTAGCGGGTTGTACAATGAGCAGTTCTTC. It translates to CSARAPGTSGLYNEQFF.

This clonotype has only a few counts. The rearrangement links TRBV20-1 to TRBJ2-2, with unresolved D. The germline V gene encodes CDR1 DFQATT and CDR2 SNEGSKA (reference sequence). V gave up 5 bases and J gave up 4 bases, with 8 bases separating them. CDR3 length: 12 amino acids. CDR3 in amino acids: CSAEKGTGELFF. The CDR3 bases are TGCAGTGCTGAAAAAGGCACCGGGGAGCTGTTTTTT.